Many counts were recorded for the clone carrying this TCR beta chain. The antigen is undetermined. The CDR3 spans 14 residues. Looked up from germline, CDR1 is MNHEY and CDR2 is SMNVEV (reference sequence). Trimming stripped 1 base from V and 4 bases from J, with 11 bases between. Prior to thyroid surgery, none of the patients had received any treatment. This entry comes from a study of metastatic and nonmetastatic thyroid tumors. Study-level results: Compared with benign nodules, malignant thyroid tumors were reported to have significantly higher TCR beta diversity in both blood and tumor.

In the authors' workflow: Construction of a distant-metastasis classifier for papillary thyroid cancer relied on CDR3 differences across clinicopathological groups. TCRdb recomputed clones from the PCR reads via MiXCR. The V and J calls here are based on TCRdb, not the publication. This sample yields 35,000 to 45,000 clones, of which under 4% are seen a single time; roughly 9.1% belongs to the top ten. Sample: blood. The TCR was taken from a female donor with papillary thyroid cancer or a benign thyroid nodule (not recorded which). Some clones in this sample may be carry-over from other donors' samples. The chain employs TRBV27 and TRBJ2-7; D may be TRBD1 (5 bases). CDR3 sequence: CASSLFGAGYEQYF. CDR3 coding DNA: TGTGCCAGCAGTTTATTTGGGGCAGGGTACGAGCAGTACTTC.